The following is a T cell receptor beta chain sequence with its context. Antigen unknown. The sample originates from a study of T cell responses to AZD1222 COVID-19 vaccine. Whole-study context: Timing groups of about 4 and about 12 weeks for second doses were pooled. Notes on the study in general: Mapped onto spike, vaccine-associated CD4 TCRs spanned it and were dominant at 160-218 and 743-854. Possibly, clonal diversity was underestimated; donors were largely white British and included more females.

Clones were read by immunoSEQ multiplex PCR, and TCRdb kept only the in-frame ones, dropping some. Here the sample spans roughly 100,000 clones, more than 85% being singletons. The clonotype comes from an adult in good health. This material consisted of peripheral blood, taken on day 0 of AZD1222 vaccination.

The CDR3 DNA follows: TGTGCCAGCGGAACGGGAGACAACACTGAAGCTTTCTTT. This gives the protein CASGTGDNTEAFF. The gene calls are TRBV6-4 and TRBJ1-1, with D unclear. CDR3 length equals 13 residues. Trimming removed 8 bases from V and 2 bases from J, with 12 bases in between. The V gene's germline CDR1 is MRHNA and CDR2 SNTAGT.